Listed below are T cell receptor beta chains from one sample, sequenced in a study of shared clonotypes between healthy human individuals. TCRdb's copy holds only in-frame clones and misses some; the assay was immunoSEQ multiplex PCR. The sample contains 850,000 to 1,100,000 clones, 70% to 80% of which appear only once. Sequenced: memory CD4+ T cells from PBMCs. The receptors come from a man aged 18 to 29 in good health. Some clones in this sample may be carry-over from other donors' samples. The CDR3 runs from the conserved cysteine through the conserved F or W. D genes are given only for firm matches. Clone size is not always given. Where it is, it says once, few, many or a class for expanded clones.

CAISGGTGRVTEAFF	TGTGCCATCAGTGGGGGGACAGGGCGTGTCACTGAAGCTTTCTTT	few	TRBV10-3	TRBJ1-1	TRBD1
CAISDFREPQYF	TGTGCCATCAGTGATTTCCGGGAACCGCAGTATTTT	NA	TRBV10-3	TRBJ2-3	NA
CSGGGVTGELFF	TGCAGCGGCGGTGGGGTCACCGGGGAGCTGTTTTTT	many	TRBV29-1	TRBJ2-2	NA
CASSGYTVNTEAFF	TGTGCCAGCAGTGGGTATACAGTGAACACTGAAGCTTTCTTT	NA	TRBV2	TRBJ1-1	NA
CASSLRFDTQYF	TGTGCCAGCAGCTTACGTTTCGATACGCAGTATTTT	NA	TRBV11-3	TRBJ2-3	NA
CASSPGTELYEQYF	TGTGCCAGCAGCCCCGGGACGGAACTCTACGAGCAGTACTTC	NA	TRBV5-4	TRBJ2-7	NA
CASSQLGGVTDTQYF	TGCGCCAGCAGCCAACTGGGGGGCGTGACAGATACGCAGTATTTT	NA	TRBV4-1	TRBJ2-3	NA
CASSLDTGAPGYTF	TGTGCCAGCAGCTTAGATACAGGGGCACCCGGCTACACCTTC	NA	TRBV7-9	TRBJ1-2	TRBD1
CASSSSRQMNTEAFF	TGTGCCAGCAGCAGTTCCCGACAGATGAACACTGAAGCTTTCTTT	many	TRBV5-8	TRBJ1-1	NA
CASSFGPLSTGELFF	TGTGCCAGCAGCTTTGGTCCCCTCAGCACCGGGGAGCTGTTTTTT	NA	TRBV11-2	TRBJ2-2	NA
CASSPDINTEAFF	TGTGCCAGCTCACCAGACATCAACACTGAAGCTTTCTTT	few	TRBV18	TRBJ1-1	NA
CASREDRHTGELFF	TGTGCCAGCAGGGAGGACAGACACACCGGGGAGCTGTTTTTT	NA	TRBV2	TRBJ2-2	NA
CASSLRGTTDTQYF	TGCGCCAGCAGCTTGCGAGGGACCACAGATACGCAGTATTTT	NA	TRBV5-1	TRBJ2-3	NA
CASSLTATNEKLFF	TGTGCCAGCAGTTTGACAGCAACTAATGAAAAACTGTTTTTT	many	TRBV6-6	TRBJ1-4	NA
CATRRNQGAGWETQYF	TGCGCCACCCGGAGGAATCAGGGGGCCGGGTGGGAGACCCAGTACTTC	NA	TRBV10-2	TRBJ2-5	TRBD1
CASSLVLAGFRAGELFF	TGTGCCAGCAGCTTAGTCCTAGCCGGATTCAGGGCCGGGGAGCTGTTTTTT	few	TRBV7-7	TRBJ2-2	NA
CASSLGTSGEDEQFF	TGTGCCAGCAGCTTAGGGACTAGCGGGGAGGATGAGCAGTTCTTC	few	TRBV7-9	TRBJ2-1	TRBD2
CASRKDRMNTEAFF	TGTGCCAGCCGGAAGGACCGGATGAACACTGAAGCTTTCTTT	NA	TRBV19	TRBJ1-1	NA
CASQNTRGQETQYF	TGTGCCAGTCAAAATACTAGGGGGCAAGAGACCCAGTACTTC	few	TRBV2	TRBJ2-5	NA
CASSLGAGFRETQYF	TGTGCCAGCAGCCTCGGAGCGGGATTTCGGGAGACCCAGTACTTC	NA	TRBV7-2	TRBJ2-5	TRBD2
CASSPDSGTRYEQYF	TGTGCCAGCAGCCCGGACTCCGGGACTAGATACGAGCAGTACTTC	once	TRBV5-4	TRBJ2-7	TRBD2
CATRTSGSREQYF	TGTGCCACCCGGACTAGCGGGAGCCGGGAGCAGTACTTC	NA	TRBV27	TRBJ2-7	TRBD2
CASSLPKLAHRNEQFF	TGTGCCAGCAGTTTGCCTAAGCTAGCGCACCGCAATGAGCAGTTCTTC	NA	TRBV7-8	TRBJ2-1	NA
CASSLGLAAPYEQYF	TGTGCCAGCAGCTTGGGGCTAGCGGCGCCCTACGAGCAGTACTTC	NA	TRBV5-4	TRBJ2-7	TRBD2
CSGDRGPAPEAFF	TGCAGCGGGGACAGGGGCCCCGCCCCTGAAGCTTTCTTT	NA	TRBV29-1	TRBJ1-1	TRBD1
CASSFSGATTYEQYF	TGTGCCAGCAGTTTTTCCGGAGCGACTACTTACGAGCAGTACTTC	NA	TRBV6-6	TRBJ2-7	NA
CASSLDPAGEQFF	TGTGCCAGCAGCTTAGACCCAGCTGGTGAGCAGTTCTTC	NA	TRBV11-2	TRBJ2-1	NA
CAWRGGLAVPTGELFF	TGTGCCTGGAGGGGGGGGCTAGCGGTCCCCACCGGGGAGCTGTTTTTT	NA	TRBV30	TRBJ2-2	NA
CASSPTLLLRGEQFF	TGTGCCAGCAGCCCCACCCTACTGCTAAGGGGTGAGCAGTTCTTC	NA	TRBV7-7	TRBJ2-1	NA
CASSLGRLMGGYTF	TGTGCCAGCAGCTTAGGCCGGCTGATGGGGGGCTACACCTTC	NA	TRBV13	TRBJ1-2	NA
CASQSSGRPGQETQYF	TGTGCCAGCCAGTCTAGCGGGAGGCCGGGACAAGAGACCCAGTACTTC	NA	TRBV7-3	TRBJ2-5	TRBD2